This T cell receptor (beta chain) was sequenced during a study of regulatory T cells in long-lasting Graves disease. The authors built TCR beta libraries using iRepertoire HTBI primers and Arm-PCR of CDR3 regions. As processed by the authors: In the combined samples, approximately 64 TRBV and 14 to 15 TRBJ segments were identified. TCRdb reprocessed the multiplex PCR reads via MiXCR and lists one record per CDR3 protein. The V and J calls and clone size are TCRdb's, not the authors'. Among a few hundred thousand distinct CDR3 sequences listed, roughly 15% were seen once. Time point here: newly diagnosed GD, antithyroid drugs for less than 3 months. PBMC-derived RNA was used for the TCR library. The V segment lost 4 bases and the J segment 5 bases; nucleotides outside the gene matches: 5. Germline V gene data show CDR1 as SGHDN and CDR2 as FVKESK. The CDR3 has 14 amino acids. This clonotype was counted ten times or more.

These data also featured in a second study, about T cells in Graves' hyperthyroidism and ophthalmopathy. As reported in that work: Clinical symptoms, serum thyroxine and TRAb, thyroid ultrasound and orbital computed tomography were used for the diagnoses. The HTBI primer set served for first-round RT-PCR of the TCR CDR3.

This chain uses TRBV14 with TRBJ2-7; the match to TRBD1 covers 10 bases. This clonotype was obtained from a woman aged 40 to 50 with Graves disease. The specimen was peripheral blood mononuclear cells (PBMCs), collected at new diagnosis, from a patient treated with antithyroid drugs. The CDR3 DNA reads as TGTGCCAGCAGCCCCTCCGGGACAGGGGACGAGCAGTACTTC. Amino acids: CASSPSGTGDEQYF.